The next 20 T cell receptor beta chains were all read from a single sample in a study of blood T cell repertoires in COVID-19. Using immunoSEQ multiplex PCR, the repertoire was profiled, and TCRdb retains in-frame clones only, with some absent. The repertoire holds 100,000 to 150,000 clones, approximately 81% seen once, with around 6.2% in the top ten. The specimen was peripheral blood. Receptor source: a man aged 80 or over with COVID-19, enrolled during active disease.

The chain uses TRBV5-1 and TRBJ2-1; the D gene is possibly TRBD2 (5 bases). The V gene lost 1 base and the J gene lost 4 bases, with 12 bases spanning the gap. Germline V gene lookup returns CDR1 SGHRS and CDR2 YFSETQ. The CDR3 spans 15 residues. The CDR3 here is CASSLMTSGYNEQFF. As DNA, the CDR3 is TGCGCCAGCAGCTTGATGACGAGCGGTTACAATGAGCAGTTCTTC.

The chain recombines TRBV29-1 with TRBJ2-3; TRBD2 matches 12 bases. There are 16 residues in the CDR3. In germline, CDR1 is SQVTM, CDR2 ANQGSEA. After removal of 6 bases from V and 10 bases from J, the junction contained 17 bases not matched to a gene. CDR3 sequence: CSVVPPPTSGSRPQYF. The CDR3 nucleotides read TGCAGCGTGGTCCCGCCCCCGACTAGCGGGAGTCGTCCGCAGTATTTT.

The chain carries TRBV19 and TRBJ1-5; TRBD1 matches 7 bases. Trimming removed 6 bases from V and 3 bases from J; junction bases left unmatched: 8. This CDR3 has 15 residues. Germline CDR1 LNHDA, CDR2 SQIVND (reference sequence). The CDR3: CASSYRGLNNQPQHF. The CDR3 DNA is TGTGCCAGTAGCTACAGGGGACTCAACAATCAGCCCCAGCATTTT.

The chain recombines TRBV9 with TRBJ2-5; 8 nucleotides line up with TRBD2. Germline values: CDR1 SGDLS, CDR2 YYNGEE. This CDR3 region has 15 residues. V dropped 6 bases and J dropped 1; count of bases not matched to a gene: 8. CDR3 sequence (DNA): TGTGCCAGCACCCGCGGCGGGACTAGCCAAGAGACCCAGTACTTC. Amino acid sequence: CASTRGGTSQETQYF.

The rearrangement uses TRBV28 and TRBJ1-6; no reliable D call. The germline V gene encodes CDR1 MDHEN and CDR2 SYDVKM. Between the trimmed V and J ends, which lost 3 bases and 2 bases, there was a span of 8 bases. This CDR3 region has 15 residues. CDR3 region: CASSFTDAYNSPLHF. Written as DNA, the CDR3 is TGTGCCAGCAGTTTTACAGATGCCTATAATTCACCCCTCCACTTT.

J is TRBJ1-2 and V is TRBV29-1, with D possibly TRBD1 on 5 matching bases. With 6 bases removed from V and 4 bases from J, the gap between germline ends came to 12 bases. The germline V gene encodes CDR1 SQVTM and CDR2 ANQGSEA. The CDR3 is 12 residues long. The CDR3 protein is CSVVPGVYGYTF. Written as DNA, the CDR3 is TGCAGCGTGGTGCCGGGGGTCTATGGCTACACCTTC.

This clone was seen a single time. The chain uses TRBV2 and TRBJ2-5, with 7 nucleotides matching TRBD1. From germline, CDR1 is SNHLY and CDR2 FYNNEI. CDR3 length equals 15 residues. V lost 4 bases and J lost 5; bases outside the gene matches: 10. The CDR3 protein is CASSAPRQGLETQYF. The DNA for the CDR3 is TGTGCCAGCAGTGCACCCCGACAGGGTCTCGAGACCCAGTACTTC.

This clone was seen a handful of times. The chain links TRBV3-1 (or the pseudogene TRBV3-2) to TRBJ2-3, with TRBD1 matching 7 bases. After removal of 4 bases from V and 1 base from J, the junction contained 8 bases not matched to a gene. The germline gives CDR1 LGHDT, CDR2 YNNKEL (reference sequence). The CDR3 spans 16 residues. This CDR3 is CASSPTGALRTDTQYF. The CDR3 DNA follows: TGTGCCAGCAGCCCAACAGGGGCTCTTCGCACAGATACGCAGTATTTT.

The chain joins TRBV6-5 to TRBJ1-1; TRBD1 matches 9 bases. V gave up 8 bases and J gave up 1 base; unmatched junction bases: 5. This CDR3 has 14 amino acids. CDR1 is MNHEY, CDR2 SVGAGI, per germline. This chain's CDR3 is CASFGGQGNTEAFF. The CDR3 coding sequence is TGTGCCAGCTTTGGGGGACAGGGGAACACTGAAGCTTTCTTT.

The J gene is TRBJ1-6, the V gene TRBV5-1; D might be TRBD1 (6 bases). The germline CDR1 and CDR2 sequences are SGHRS and YFSETQ. The CDR3 contains 15 residues. Trimming left V 3 bases short and J 7 bases short, with 14 bases between. The CDR3 here is CASSSRGGGNSPLHF. The CDR3 coding sequence is TGCGCCAGCAGCTCCAGGGGCGGAGGAAATTCACCCCTCCACTTT.

The chain is built from TRBV4-1 and TRBJ1-1; maybe TRBD1 (5 bases). CDR1 is MGHRA, CDR2 YSYEKL, per germline. The V gene lost 1 base and the J gene lost 1 base, with 10 bases spanning the gap. The CDR3 extends over 15 amino acids. The CDR3 bases are TGCGCCAGCAGCCAAGGTTGGGGGGAGAACACTGAAGCTTTCTTT. Translation: CASSQGWGENTEAFF.

This clone was recorded once. This rearrangement joins TRBV7-9 to TRBJ1-3; D gene uncertain. V lost 11 bases and J 0 bases, leaving 17 bases between the germline ends. CDR1 is SEHNR, CDR2 FQNEAQ, per germline (reference sequence). The CDR3 contains 15 residues. DNA of the CDR3: TGTGCCCTCAGCTTATACAGCCCCTCTGGAAACACCATATATTTT. Translating gives CALSLYSPSGNTIYF.

This clone has a single count. The chain links TRBV6-5 to TRBJ2-7; TRBD2 agrees at 11 bases. The CDR3 sequence is 13 residues long. Germline assignment: CDR1 MNHEY and CDR2 SVGAGI. The V segment lost 4 bases and the J segment 6 bases; nucleotides outside the gene matches: 2. The CDR3 DNA follows: TGTGCCAGCAGTTTAGCGGGAGGGCGCGAGCAGTACTTC. It translates to CASSLAGGREQYF.

This chain links TRBV19 with TRBJ2-2; 7 bases match TRBD2. The CDR3 is 16 residues long. Trimming removed 4 bases from V and 3 bases from J; junction bases left unmatched: 8. Germline CDR1 and CDR2: LNHDA and SQIVND (reference sequence). The CDR3 DNA sequence: TGTGCCAGTAGTAGGTTTGATAGCGGGTACACCGGGGAGCTGTTTTTT. Translation: CASSRFDSGYTGELFF.

The J gene is TRBJ2-1, the V gene TRBV12-3 or TRBV12-4, with D hard to call. This CDR3 is built from 12 residues. V shed 2 bases and J shed 12 bases, with 11 bases lying between them. CDR3 sequence reads: CASSLPRHPQFF. For the CDR3, the DNA is TGTGCCAGCAGTTTACCCAGACACCCGCAGTTCTTC.

CDR3 in DNA: TGTGCCAGCAGCCAAGGAACGGGAGGAAGGTACGAGCAGTACTTC. It is translated as CASSQGTGGRYEQYF. This sequence joins TRBV14 and TRBJ2-7; TRBD2 aligns across 7 bases. CDR3 length: 15 residues. Looked up from germline, CDR1 is SGHDN and CDR2 is FVKESK. Trimming took 1 base from V and 4 from J; bases not matched to a gene: 7.

This clone was seen only a few times. V usage is TRBV28 and J usage is TRBJ2-1; D is uncertain. This CDR3 is 13 amino acids long. V was clipped by 2 bases and J by 2 bases, with 4 bases between them. Germline CDR1 reads MDHEN; CDR2 reads SYDVKM. DNA of the CDR3: TGTGCCAGCAGTTTACTAGCCTACAATGAGCAGTTCTTC. Its protein is CASSLLAYNEQFF.

The chain carries TRBV24-1 and TRBJ2-1, with TRBD1 as a possible D gene (7 bases). The CDR3 totals 16 residues. Trimming shortened V by 1 base and J by 6 bases, and 15 bases separated the two germline ends. From germline, CDR1 is KGHDR and CDR2 SFDVKD. The CDR3: CATSDFGQGGRNEQFF. CDR3 bases: TGTGCCACCAGTGATTTCGGGCAGGGGGGTCGCAATGAGCAGTTCTTC.

The chain uses TRBV7-9 and TRBJ2-7; the match to TRBD1 covers 7 bases. CDR1 SEHNR and CDR2 FQNEAQ come from the germline V gene (reference sequence). V shed 10 bases, J shed 0 bases, and the junction held 12 bases outside the gene matches. This CDR3 has 15 residues. CDR3 sequence reads: CATTGAGLPSYEQYF. CDR3 coding DNA: TGTGCCACTACAGGGGCTGGCTTACCCTCCTACGAGCAGTACTTC.

The CDR3 DNA follows: TGTGCCAGCAGTTCTGGGAGGGCTGGTTGGGAATTCAATGAGCAGTTCTTC. Protein: CASSSGRAGWEFNEQFF. This chain uses TRBV28 with TRBJ2-1; TRBD2 agrees at 7 bases. Per germline, CDR1 MDHEN and CDR2 SYDVKM. The CDR3 sequence is 17 residues long. Losses at the gene ends were 4 bases for V and 6 bases for J; bases not matched to a gene: 15. Full variable domain (rest looked up from reference TRBV28 and TRBJ2-1): DVKVTQSSRYLVKRTGEKVFLECVQDMDHENMFWYRQDPGLGLRLIYFSYDVKMKEKGDIPEGYSVSREKKERFSLILESASTNQTSMYLCASSSGRAGWEFNEQFFGPGTRLTVL.